Sequencing of this TCR beta chain was carried out in a study of blood T cell repertoires in COVID-19. Study-level background: Acute and convalescent COVID-19 samples came from the United States, Italy and Spain. In each case, the material was cDNA or gDNA derived from T cells, B-cell-depleted T cells, or PBMCs.

This clone has a handful of counts. Methods used by the authors: Researchers report that nucleated cell counts were estimated from reference gene primer amplification. TCRdb's copy holds only in-frame clones and misses some; the assay was immunoSEQ multiplex PCR. The V and J calls and clone size come from that table; D and trimming were worked out from the DNA. The repertoire has some 250,000 clones, 82% of them found once; the top ten carry over 10%. The germline V gene has CDR1 LGHNA and CDR2 YSLEER. V lost 2 bases and J lost 4, with 11 bases in between. The CDR3 spans 14 residues. V gene TRBV4-3 combines with J gene TRBJ1-1; possibly TRBD1 for D (6 bases). Material for sequencing was peripheral blood. This sequence originates from a woman aged 60-70 years with active or convalescent COVID-19. CDR3 nucleotide sequence: TGCGCCAGCAGCCAAAGACAGGCCAGCACTGAAGCTTTCTTT. It codes for CASSQRQASTEAFF.